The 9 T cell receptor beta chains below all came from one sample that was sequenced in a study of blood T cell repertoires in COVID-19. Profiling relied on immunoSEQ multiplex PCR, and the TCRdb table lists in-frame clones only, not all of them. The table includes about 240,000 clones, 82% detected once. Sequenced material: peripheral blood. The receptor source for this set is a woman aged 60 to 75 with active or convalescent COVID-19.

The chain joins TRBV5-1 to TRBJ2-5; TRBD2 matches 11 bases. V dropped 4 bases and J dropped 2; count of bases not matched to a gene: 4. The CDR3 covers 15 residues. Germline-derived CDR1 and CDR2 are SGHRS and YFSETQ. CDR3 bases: TGCGCCAGCAGCCTCGTAGCGGGGGGGCAAGAGACCCAGTACTTC. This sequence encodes CASSLVAGGQETQYF.

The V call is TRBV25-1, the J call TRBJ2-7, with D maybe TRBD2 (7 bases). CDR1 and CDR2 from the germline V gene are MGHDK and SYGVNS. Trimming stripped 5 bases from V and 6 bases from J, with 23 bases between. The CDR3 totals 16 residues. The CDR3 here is CASSHSLGGRLGEQYF. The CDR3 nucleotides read TGTGCCAGCAGTCATTCCCTCGGGGGGCGGCTTGGCGAGCAGTACTTC.

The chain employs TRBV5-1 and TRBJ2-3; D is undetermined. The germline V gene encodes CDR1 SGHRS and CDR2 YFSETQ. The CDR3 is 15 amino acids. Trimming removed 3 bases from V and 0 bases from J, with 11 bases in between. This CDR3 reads CASSSLPTSTDTQYF. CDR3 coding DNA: TGCGCCAGCAGCTCCCTGCCAACTAGCACAGATACGCAGTATTTT.

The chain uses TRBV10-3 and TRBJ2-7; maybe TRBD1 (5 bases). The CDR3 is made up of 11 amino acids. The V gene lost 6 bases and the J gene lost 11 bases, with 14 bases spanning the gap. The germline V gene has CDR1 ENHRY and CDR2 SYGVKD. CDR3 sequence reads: CAIRDTLEEYF. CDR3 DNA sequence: TGTGCCATCAGGGACACCTTGGAAGAGTACTTC.

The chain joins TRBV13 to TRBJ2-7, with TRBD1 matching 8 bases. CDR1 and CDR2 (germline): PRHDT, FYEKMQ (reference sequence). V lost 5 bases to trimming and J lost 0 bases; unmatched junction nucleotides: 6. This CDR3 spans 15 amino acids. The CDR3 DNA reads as TGTGCCAGCAGCCATGGACAGGGCACCTCCTACGAGCAGTACTTC. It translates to CASSHGQGTSYEQYF.

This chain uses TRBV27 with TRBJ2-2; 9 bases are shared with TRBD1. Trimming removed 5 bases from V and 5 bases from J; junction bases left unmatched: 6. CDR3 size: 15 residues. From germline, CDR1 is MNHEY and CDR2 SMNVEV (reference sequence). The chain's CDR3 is CASSRRTGVTGELFF. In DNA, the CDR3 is TGTGCCAGCAGTCGCAGGACAGGGGTGACCGGGGAGCTGTTTTTT.

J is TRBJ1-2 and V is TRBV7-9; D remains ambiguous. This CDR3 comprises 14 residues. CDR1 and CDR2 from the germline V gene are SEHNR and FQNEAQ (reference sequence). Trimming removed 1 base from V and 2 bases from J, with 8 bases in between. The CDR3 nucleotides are TGTGCCAGCAGCTTAGTGGGCAGAAACTATGGCTACACCTTC. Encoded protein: CASSLVGRNYGYTF. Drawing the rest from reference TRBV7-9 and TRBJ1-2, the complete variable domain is DTGVSQNPRHKITKRGQNVTFRCDPISEHNRLYWYRQTLGQGPEFLTYFQNEAQLEKSRLLSDRFSAERPKGSFSTLEIQRTEQGDSAMYLCASSLVGRNYGYTFGSGTRLTVV.

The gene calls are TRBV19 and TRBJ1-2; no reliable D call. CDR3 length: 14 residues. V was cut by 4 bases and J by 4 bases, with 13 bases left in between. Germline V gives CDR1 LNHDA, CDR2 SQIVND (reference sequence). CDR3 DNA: TGTGCCAGTAGTAAACCCCAGGAGGGCTATGGCTACACCTTC. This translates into CASSKPQEGYGYTF.

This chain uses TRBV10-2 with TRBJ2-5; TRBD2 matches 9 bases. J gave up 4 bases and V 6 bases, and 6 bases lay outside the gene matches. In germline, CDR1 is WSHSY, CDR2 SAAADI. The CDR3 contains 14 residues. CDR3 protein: CASRERGAGETQYF. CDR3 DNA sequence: TGCGCCAGCAGGGAGCGGGGGGCCGGAGAGACCCAGTACTTC.